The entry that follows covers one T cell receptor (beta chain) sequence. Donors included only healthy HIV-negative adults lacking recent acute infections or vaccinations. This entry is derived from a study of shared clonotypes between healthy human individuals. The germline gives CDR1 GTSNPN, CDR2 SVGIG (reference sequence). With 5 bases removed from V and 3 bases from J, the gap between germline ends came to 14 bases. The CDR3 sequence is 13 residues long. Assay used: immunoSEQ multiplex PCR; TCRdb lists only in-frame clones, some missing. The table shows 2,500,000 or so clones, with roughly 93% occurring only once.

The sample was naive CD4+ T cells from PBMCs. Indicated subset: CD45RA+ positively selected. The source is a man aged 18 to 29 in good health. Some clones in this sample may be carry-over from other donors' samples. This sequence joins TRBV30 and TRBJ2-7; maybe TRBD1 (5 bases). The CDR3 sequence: CAWAGTGRYEQYF. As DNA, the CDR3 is TGTGCCTGGGCAGGAACAGGCCGCTACGAGCAGTACTTC.